Listed below are T cell receptor beta chains from one sample, sequenced in a study of cytomegalovirus exposure and HLA in healthy donors. Profiled with immunoSEQ multiplex PCR; TCRdb holds only in-frame clones, not every one. The data show 190,000 or so clones, around 86% seen once. The sample taken for sequencing was PBMCs. The receptors were gathered from a man aged 45-60 years in good health and CMV-seronegative. The CDR3 runs from the conserved cysteine through the conserved F or W. A D gene is named only where the DNA matches it firmly. Clone size is shown for a subset of rows, as once, few, many or a class of expanded clone.

>NA|15|TRBJ1-5|TRBV4-2|NA
CASSQVGGELQPQHF
TGTGCCAGCAGCCAAGTAGGGGGAGAGCTTCAGCCCCAGCATTTT
>NA|15|TRBJ2-7|TRBV19|NA
CASRFRAGSSYEQYF
TGTGCCAGTAGGTTCCGCGCCGGGTCCTCCTACGAGCAGTACTTC
>NA|14|TRBJ2-7|TRBV5-6|NA
CASSRTGGSYEQYF
TGTGCCAGCAGCCGGACGGGTGGGAGCTACGAGCAGTACTTC
>NA|14|TRBJ2-3|TRBV5-8|NA
CASSLGLSRDTQYF
TGTGCCAGCAGCTTGGGACTAAGTAGAGATACGCAGTATTTT
>NA|15|TRBJ1-2|TRBV28|TRBD1
CASSVAEGTVYGYTF
TGTGCCAGCAGTGTCGCCGAAGGGACAGTCTATGGCTACACCTTC
>NA|14|TRBJ1-2|TRBV10-3|NA
CAISGELANYGYTF
TGTGCCATCAGTGGGGAACTAGCTAACTATGGCTACACCTTC
>NA|16|TRBJ2-6|TRBV7-9|TRBD1
CSSSTTGFSGANVLTF
TGTTCCAGCAGCACGACAGGGTTCTCTGGGGCCAACGTCCTGACTTTC
>NA|13|TRBJ2-5|TRBV28|NA
CATLTVLQETQYF
TGTGCCACCCTGACAGTGCTCCAAGAGACCCAGTACTTC
>NA|17|TRBJ2-7|TRBV4-3|NA
CASSQDPGGASSYEQYF
TGCGCCAGCAGCCAAGACCCCGGTGGGGCAAGCTCCTACGAGCAGTACTTC
>NA|16|TRBJ2-3|TRBV4-3|TRBD1
CASSQEWTGGMYTQYF
TGCGCCAGCAGCCAAGAATGGACAGGGGGCATGTATACGCAGTATTTT
>NA|14|TRBJ2-2|TRBV7-3|NA
CASSSQGVTGELFF
TGTGCCAGCAGCTCCCAAGGGGTAACCGGGGAGCTGTTTTTT
>NA|12|TRBJ1-2|TRBV28|NA
CASSFQDYGYTF
TGTGCCAGCAGTTTCCAGGACTATGGCTACACCTTC
>NA|13|TRBJ2-2|TRBV7-3|NA
CASSKGPSGELFF
TGTGCCAGCAGCAAGGGGCCCAGCGGGGAGCTGTTTTTT
>few|14|TRBJ1-4|TRBV19|NA
CASSAQGFGEKLFF
TGTGCCAGTAGCGCCCAGGGGTTTGGAGAAAAACTGTTTTTT
>NA|16|TRBJ1-6|TRBV30|NA
CAWSVREWDYNSPLHF
TGTGCCTGGAGTGTAAGGGAGTGGGACTATAATTCACCCCTCCACTTT
>NA|13|TRBJ2-7|TRBV6-6|NA
CASSYSRGYEQYF
TGTGCCAGCAGTTACTCACGGGGTTACGAGCAGTACTTC
>NA|14|TRBJ2-3|TRBV7-3|NA
CASSHGLGTDTQYF
TGTGCCAGCAGCCACGGACTGGGCACAGATACGCAGTATTTT
>NA|14|TRBJ1-1|TRBV27|TRBD1
CASSGQGAWTEAFF
TGTGCCAGCAGTGGACAGGGGGCTTGGACTGAAGCTTTCTTT
>NA|12|TRBJ1-6|TRBV6-5|NA
CASSYRRRPLHF
TGTGCCAGCAGTTACAGGAGGCGACCCCTCCACTTT
>NA|18|TRBJ2-1|TRBV4-2|TRBD2
CASSRRPGLAGGDNEQFF
TGTGCCAGCAGCCGACGACCGGGACTAGCGGGGGGAGATAATGAGCAGTTCTTC
>NA|17|TRBJ2-2|TRBV30|TRBD2
CAWRGRGGPANTGELFF
TGTGCCTGGAGGGGGAGGGGCGGACCCGCGAACACCGGGGAGCTGTTTTTT
>NA|14|TRBJ1-4|TRBV5-1|NA
CASSHDKFNEKLFF
TGCGCCAGCAGTCATGACAAGTTTAATGAAAAACTGTTTTTT
>NA|19|TRBJ2-3|TRBV27|TRBD2
CASSFLGKLAGTRADTQYF
TGTGCCAGCAGCTTTCTTGGTAAACTAGCGGGAACGAGGGCAGATACGCAGTATTTT
>NA|15|TRBJ1-2|TRBV7-6|NA
CASSLNQGQYNGYTF
TGTGCCAGCAGCTTAAACCAGGGCCAATACAATGGCTACACCTTC
>once|14|TRBJ2-5|TRBV10-3|NA
CAIRPSEGQETQYF
TGTGCCATCAGGCCCTCGGAGGGCCAAGAGACCCAGTACTTC
>NA|15|TRBJ1-2|TRBV7-2|NA
CASSLNEGSDYGYTF
TGTGCCAGCAGCTTGAACGAGGGAAGCGACTATGGCTACACCTTC
>NA|13|TRBJ1-2|TRBV6-1|NA
CASNLDFRRGYTF
TGTGCCAGCAACCTGGACTTCCGGAGGGGCTACACCTTC
>NA|12|TRBJ2-7|TRBV11-2|NA
CASSPSRGEQYF
TGTGCCAGCTCCCCCTCTAGGGGCGAGCAGTACTTC